This TCR beta chain was captured by sequencing in a study of blood T cell repertoires in COVID-19. The overall study: The United States, Italy and Spain supplied acute and convalescent COVID-19 samples. PBMCs, B-cell-depleted T cells, or T cells were the source of the cDNA or gDNA that made up the material.

The germline V and J ends were trimmed by 11 bases and 0 bases, with 13 bases remaining between them. The CDR3 spans 13 residues. Germline V lookup: CDR1 SNHLY, CDR2 FYNNEI. In the original analysis: By means of reference gene primer amplification, nucleated cell counts were estimated. TCRdb keeps only in-frame clones here, not all; method: immunoSEQ multiplex PCR. V and J calls and clone size are copied from that table; D and trimming were computed from the DNA. There are 50,000 to 70,000 clones in the sample; more than 70% occur only once, and 5.5% to 8.5% lies in the top ten. This sequence was found in a man between 60 and 75 years old with active or convalescent COVID-19. The sample consisted of peripheral blood. This sequence joins TRBV2 and TRBJ1-2; no clear D. CDR3 sequence: CAGRRDPNYGYTF. The CDR3 DNA reads TGTGCCGGGAGGCGAGATCCTAACTATGGCTACACCTTC.